What follows are 20 T cell receptor beta chains derived from one specimen sequenced in a study of CD8 T cells in Susac syndrome. Random hexamers primed reverse transcription of about 0.5 to 1 ug RNA. TCRdb used MiXCR to reprocess the immunoSEQ multiplex PCR reads, holding one entry per CDR3 protein. This table has about 76,000 distinct CDR3 sequences, approximately 94% appearing once. The sample taken for sequencing was CD8+ T cells from PBMCs. The origin of the receptors is a human donor with Susac syndrome.

The chain is built from TRBV6-2 or TRBV6-3 and TRBJ1-4; D unresolved. Deletions cut 4 bases from V and 0 bases from J, with 15 bases between. This CDR3 has 17 amino acids. Looked up from germline, CDR1 is MNHEY and CDR2 is SVGEGT. Written as DNA, the CDR3 is TGTGCCAGCAGTTCCGCCTTTTGGAGGCCAACTAATGAAAAACTGTTTTTT. It translates to CASSSAFWRPTNEKLFF.

V and J are TRBV6-5 and TRBJ1-4; 8 nucleotides line up with TRBD1. The germline V gene encodes CDR1 MNHEY and CDR2 SVGAGI. V was pared by 5 bases and J by 8 bases, with 10 bases of the junction left unmatched. There are 15 residues in the CDR3. The CDR3 sequence is CASSTRQGPREKLFF. In DNA form, the CDR3 reads TGTGCCAGCAGTACACGACAGGGGCCGCGAGAAAAACTGTTTTTT.

This clonotype was counted only a few times. The genes are TRBV12-3 or TRBV12-4 and TRBJ2-2; D ambiguous. This CDR3 contains 14 residues. Trimming removed 6 bases from V and 0 bases from J, with 8 bases in between. CDR3 protein: CASSLTTNTGELFF. The CDR3 nucleotides are TGTGCCAGCAGCCTTACAACGAACACCGGGGAGCTGTTTTTT.

This clonotype has just one count. The chain joins TRBV27 to TRBJ2-5; D might be TRBD1 or TRBD2, each matching 6 bases. CDR3 length equals 14 residues. CDR1 MNHEY and CDR2 SMNVEV come from the germline V gene (reference sequence). V lost 6 bases and J lost 2, with 13 bases in between. CDR3 residues: CASSRGDNQETQYF. The CDR3 region has the DNA TGTGCCAGCAGCCGCGGGGACAATCAAGAGACCCAGTACTTC.

This clonotype was seen just once. The gene calls are TRBV28 and TRBJ2-3; D perhaps matches TRBD2 (5 bases). Trimming removed 3 bases at V and 4 bases at J, with 11 bases between. This CDR3 has 14 amino acids. The germline V gene encodes CDR1 MDHEN and CDR2 SYDVKM. The CDR3 loop is CASSFSSTADTQYF. As DNA, the CDR3 is TGTGCCAGCAGTTTCTCTAGCACCGCAGATACGCAGTATTTT.

This chain uses TRBV11-2 with TRBJ2-1, with 10 bases aligning to TRBD2. The germline gives CDR1 SGHAT, CDR2 FQNNGV. The CDR3 is 15 residues long. Trimming took 3 bases from V and 8 from J; bases not matched to a gene: 7. The CDR3, as DNA: TGTGCCAGCAGCTTCACTAGCGGGATTGGCGATGAGCAGTTCTTC. This gives the protein CASSFTSGIGDEQFF.

This clonotype was found once. The chain links TRBV5-4 to TRBJ2-3; TRBD2 matches at 9 bases. The germline V gene has CDR1 SGHNT and CDR2 YYREEE (reference sequence). The junction had 4 bases not matched to a gene; V was cut back by 4 bases and J by 1 base. The CDR3 is 15 amino acids. The CDR3 bases are TGTGCCAGCAGCCCCGTAGCGGGGGGCACAGATACGCAGTATTTT. This codes for CASSPVAGGTDTQYF.

J is TRBJ2-1 and V is TRBV20-1; D is uncertain. V was pared by 1 base and J by 7 bases, with 5 bases between. Germline CDR1 is DFQATT and CDR2 is SNEGSKA (reference sequence). CDR3 length: 11 amino acids. The CDR3 nucleotides read TGCAGTGCTAGAGTTGTGAATGAGCAGTTCTTC. This encodes CSARVVNEQFF.

The chain is built from TRBV15 and TRBJ2-5, with D tentatively TRBD2 (5 bases). V was cut by 3 bases and J by 7 bases, with 18 bases left in between. CDR1 is LNHNV, CDR2 YYDKDF, per germline (reference sequence). The CDR3 consists of 15 residues. The CDR3 DNA follows: TGTGCCACCAGCAGTCTGGATAAAACCGCGGGGACCCAGTACTTC. Its protein product is CATSSLDKTAGTQYF.

The rearrangement uses TRBV21-1 and TRBJ2-7; no DNA check was done on the table's D call, TRBD1. TRBV21-1 represents a pseudogene. The CDR3 extends over 14 amino acids. The CDR3 region has the DNA TGTGCCAGCAGCCAAAGTTGGGGGACCTACGAGCAGTACTTC. Its protein product is CASSQSWGTYEQYF.

The rearrangement joins TRBV19 to TRBJ1-5; D perhaps matches TRBD1 (5 bases). This CDR3 region has 13 residues. Deletions cut 5 bases from V and 5 bases from J, with 10 bases between. Germline CDR1 and CDR2: LNHDA and SQIVND (reference sequence). The CDR3 loop is CASSGQGDQPQHF. The CDR3 bases are TGTGCCAGTAGTGGTCAGGGCGATCAGCCCCAGCATTTT.

The genes are TRBV20-1 and TRBJ1-1; the D gene is possibly TRBD1 (5 bases). V was shortened by 1 base and J by 0 bases, with 12 bases between the two germline ends. CDR1 is DFQATT, CDR2 SNEGSKA, per germline (reference sequence). The CDR3 loop spans 15 amino acids. CDR3 sequence reads: CSARAKGTMNTEAFF. The CDR3, as DNA: TGCAGTGCTAGAGCAAAGGGGACCATGAACACTGAAGCTTTCTTT.

This clonotype was counted between two and nine times. The genes are TRBV12-3 or TRBV12-4 and TRBJ1-5; 7 positions agree with TRBD1. The CDR3 totals 14 residues. Trimming took 2 bases from V and 6 from J; bases not matched to a gene: 4. CDR3 nucleotides: TGTGCCAGCAGTTTACGACAGGGAGGTCAGCCCCAGCATTTT. Translated, it gives CASSLRQGGQPQHF.

V and J are TRBV5-4 and TRBJ1-2; tentatively, D is TRBD1 (6 bases). Germline V lookup: CDR1 SGHNT, CDR2 YYREEE (reference sequence). The V gene lost 0 bases and the J gene lost 5 bases, with 11 bases spanning the gap. This CDR3 comprises 14 residues. Here the CDR3 reads CASSLDRASYGYTF. In DNA, the CDR3 is TGTGCCAGCAGCTTGGACAGGGCCTCGTATGGCTACACCTTC.

This chain links TRBV5-1 with TRBJ2-7; 7 bases agree with TRBD2. With V trimmed by 7 bases and J by 6 bases, 13 bases remained unmatched. This CDR3 contains 14 residues. Germline V CDR1 and CDR2: SGHRS, YFSETQ. The DNA of the CDR3 is TGCGCCAGCGCCGGACGGGGAGGGAGTACCGAGCAGTACTTC. Residues: CASAGRGGSTEQYF.

The genes are TRBV30 and TRBJ2-5; 13 bases match TRBD2. The V and J ends lost 4 bases and 4 bases, in that order; junction bases with no gene match: 12. The CDR3 covers 17 residues. Germline CDR1 GTSNPN, CDR2 SVGIG (reference sequence). CDR3 protein: CAWNSGLAGQGGETQYF. The CDR3 DNA follows: TGTGCCTGGAACTCGGGACTAGCGGGACAAGGGGGAGAGACCCAGTACTTC.

V is TRBV3-1 and J is TRBJ2-5; 10 bases map to TRBD2. Germline values: CDR1 LGHDT, CDR2 YNNKEL (reference sequence). Losses at the gene ends were 4 bases for V and 2 bases for J; bases not matched to a gene: 7. The CDR3 length is 16 residues. This CDR3 is CASSLRRTSGQETQYF. The CDR3 region has the DNA TGTGCCAGCAGCCTCCGACGGACTAGCGGTCAAGAGACCCAGTACTTC.

The chain uses TRBV9 and TRBJ2-2; D is perhaps TRBD1 (6 bases). The germline V gene encodes CDR1 SGDLS and CDR2 YYNGEE. CDR3 length: 14 amino acids. V dropped 3 bases and J dropped 8 bases, with 14 bases sitting between them. CDR3 DNA sequence: TGTGCCAGCAGCGAATGGGACAATCGGGGGGAGCTGTTTTTT. This sequence encodes CASSEWDNRGELFF.

The CDR3 sequence: CASSRDNREAFF. The CDR3 bases are TGTGCCAGTAGCCGGGACAACCGTGAAGCTTTCTTT. The chain recombines TRBV19 with TRBJ1-1; a weak D match, TRBD1 (6 bases). Germline CDR1 reads LNHDA; CDR2 reads SQIVND (reference sequence). Trimming took 6 bases from V and 7 from J, leaving 12 bases between them. The CDR3 is 12 residues long.

This chain connects TRBV9 to TRBJ1-1; 8 bases agree with TRBD1. Germline CDR1 reads SGDLS; CDR2 reads YYNGEE. The CDR3 is 13 residues long. J gave up 4 bases and V 4 bases, and 3 bases lay outside the gene matches. CDR3 sequence (DNA): TGTGCCAGCAGCACCGGACAGGGCACTGAAGCTTTCTTT. The encoded protein is CASSTGQGTEAFF.